The next 24 T cell receptor beta chains were all read from a single sample in a study of OX40 agonist ivuxolimab in advanced cancers. Libraries were prepared by immunoSEQ multiplex PCR; TCRdb keeps only in-frame clonotypes and omits some of them. Among fewer than 80,000 clones listed, 85% to 90% were seen once. This sample comprised CD4+ or CD8+ T cells sorted from blood, obtained in a trial of the OX40 agonist ivuxolimab. These receptor sequences come from an adult with an advanced solid tumor such as melanoma, head and neck, liver or kidney cancer.

The V gene is TRBV27, the J gene TRBJ1-2, with D possibly matching TRBD1 (5 bases). The CDR3 spans 15 residues. Germline lookup yields CDR1 MNHEY and CDR2 SMNVEV (reference sequence). V was cut by 0 bases and J by 6 bases, with 14 bases left in between. The CDR3 here is CASSLSGTALNGYTF. The CDR3 DNA is TGTGCCAGCAGTTTATCCGGGACGGCCCTTAATGGCTACACCTTC.

This clone showed up just once. The CDR3 region has the DNA TGTGCCAGCAGCTTCGCCATAGGTAGTCTACAGGGCTTCGACACTGAAGCTTTCTTT. This gives the protein CASSFAIGSLQGFDTEAFF. The chain combines TRBV7-2 with TRBJ1-1; D possibly corresponds to TRBD1 (6 bases). Per the germline V gene, CDR1 is SGHTA and CDR2 is FQGNSA. The CDR3 contains 19 residues. The V gene lost 3 bases and the J gene lost 3 bases, with 26 bases spanning the gap.

V gene TRBV7-9 combines with J gene TRBJ1-2; 9 positions match TRBD1. The CDR3 consists of 19 residues. Germline-derived CDR1 and CDR2 are SEHNR and FQNEAQ (reference sequence). Trimming cost V 4 bases and J 6 bases; bases outside gene matches: 21. The CDR3 coding sequence is TGTGCCAGCAGCTCCAAACGTGGTAGTGGGACAGGGTGGATTGATGGCTACACCTTC. Its translation: CASSSKRGSGTGWIDGYTF. Filled out from reference TRBV7-9 and TRBJ1-2, the complete variable domain reads DTGVSQNPRHKITKRGQNVTFRCDPISEHNRLYWYRQTLGQGPEFLTYFQNEAQLEKSRLLSDRFSAERPKGSFSTLEIQRTEQGDSAMYLCASSSKRGSGTGWIDGYTFGSGTRLTVV.

V usage is TRBV4-2 and J usage is TRBJ2-3, with 11 nucleotides matching TRBD2. V dropped 4 bases and J dropped 0; count of bases not matched to a gene: 3. Germline V gene sequence: CDR1 LGHNA, CDR2 YNFKEQ. The CDR3 length is 16 residues. CDR3 bases: TGTGCCAGCAGCCTCTGGACTAGCGGGAGCACAGATACGCAGTATTTT. This encodes CASSLWTSGSTDTQYF.

The chain employs TRBV5-1 and TRBJ1-5; unclear D gene. Germline CDR1 SGHRS, CDR2 YFSETQ. CDR3 length: 14 amino acids. The V and J ends lost 4 bases and 2 bases respectively, with 10 bases between them. The CDR3 reads CASSEGVGNQPQHF. The CDR3 nucleotides read TGCGCCAGCAGCGAGGGTGTGGGCAATCAGCCCCAGCATTTT.

The V and J genes are TRBV10-2 and TRBJ1-2; no definite D call. V dropped 0 bases and J dropped 4 bases, with 12 bases sitting between them. The CDR3 is 15 residues long. Germline assignment: CDR1 WSHSY and CDR2 SAAADI. This CDR3 reads CASSESKKGIYGYTF. In DNA form, the CDR3 reads TGCGCCAGCAGTGAGTCGAAGAAGGGTATCTATGGCTACACCTTC.

The chain recombines TRBV15 with TRBJ2-1; TRBD2 is a possible D gene (5 bases). The CDR3 runs 16 residues. Per the germline V gene, CDR1 is LNHNV and CDR2 is YYDKDF (reference sequence). The ends were cut back, 3 bases at V and 6 bases at J, with 18 bases in the middle. In DNA form, the CDR3 reads TGTGCCACCAGCAGGGGTGGAGGCGGGTGGGCCAATGAGCAGTTCTTC. It specifies CATSRGGGGWANEQFF.

For the CDR3, the DNA is TGTGCCAGCAGCCAAGGATCGCTTGTGTTTAAGGACAGCCTACCAGGCTACAATGAGCAGTTCTTC. This codes for CASSQGSLVFKDSLPGYNEQFF. The chain combines TRBV14 with TRBJ2-1, with D maybe TRBD1 (6 bases). The CDR3 extends over 22 amino acids. The V end lost 1 base, the J end lost 3 bases, and 31 bases lay between the germline ends. The germline gives CDR1 SGHDN, CDR2 FVKESK.

The J gene is TRBJ2-3, the V gene TRBV27; no firm D call. Germline CDR1 MNHEY, CDR2 SMNVEV (reference sequence). The V and J ends lost 4 bases and 1 base respectively, with 18 bases between them. The CDR3 sequence is 17 residues long. The CDR3 DNA is TGTGCCAGCAGTTCGCGAGGTGGGTTGGTTGGCACAGATACGCAGTATTTT. Residues: CASSSRGGLVGTDTQYF.

This clone was counted once. The chain uses TRBV6-6 and TRBJ1-2, with a weak D call TRBD1 (5 bases). CDR1 and CDR2 from the germline V gene are MNHNY and SVGAGI (reference sequence). V was clipped by 4 bases and J by 8 bases, with 11 bases between them. The length of the CDR3 is 12 residues. The CDR3 coding sequence is TGTGCCAGCAGTTTGATGGGGGACGGCTACACCTTC. The encoded protein is CASSLMGDGYTF.

This chain uses TRBV5-1 with TRBJ2-1; D may be TRBD1 (6 bases). The V gene lost 4 bases and the J gene lost 0 bases, with 8 bases spanning the gap. From germline, CDR1 is SGHRS and CDR2 YFSETQ. The CDR3 length is 14 residues. The CDR3 loop reads CASSDRYSYNEQFF. The DNA of the CDR3 is TGCGCCAGCAGCGACAGGTACTCCTACAATGAGCAGTTCTTC.

The J gene is TRBJ2-1, the V gene TRBV19; TRBD2 aligns across 9 bases. Germline assignment: CDR1 LNHDA and CDR2 SQIVND (reference sequence). Unmatched junction bases numbered 7, after V lost 2 bases and J lost 5 bases. This CDR3 is 16 amino acids long. CDR3 sequence (DNA): TGTGCCAGTAGTATAACCAGCGGGAGGACCGACAATGAGCAGTTCTTC. Protein sequence: CASSITSGRTDNEQFF.

The chain carries TRBV4-3 and TRBJ2-7; TRBD2 matches at 7 bases. The CDR3 contains 17 residues. CDR1 and CDR2 (germline): LGHNA, YSLEER. V lost 1 base and J lost 3; bases outside the gene matches: 12. CDR3: CASSQAAASGGRYEQYF. Here the CDR3 DNA reads TGCGCCAGCAGCCAAGCCGCGGCTAGCGGAGGGCGCTACGAGCAGTACTTC.

V usage is TRBV4-1 and J usage is TRBJ1-1, with a tentative D call TRBD1 (5 bases). Trimming pared 0 bases from V and 5 bases from J, leaving 13 bases between. The CDR3 has 15 amino acids. The germline gives CDR1 MGHRA, CDR2 YSYEKL. The CDR3: CASSQDRGGGTEAFF. The CDR3 DNA follows: TGCGCCAGCAGCCAAGATAGGGGTGGGGGGACTGAAGCTTTCTTT.

This chain joins TRBV19 and TRBJ2-2, with D tentatively TRBD2 (6 bases). Trimming left V 4 bases short and J 5 bases short, with 11 bases between. Germline-derived CDR1 and CDR2 are LNHDA and SQIVND (reference sequence). The CDR3 loop spans 14 amino acids. CDR3 DNA sequence: TGTGCCAGTAGTACCCTGGGGGGAACCGGGGAGCTGTTTTTT. Translating gives CASSTLGGTGELFF.

The CDR3 DNA reads TGCGCCAGCAGCCAACGTCGACTAGCGGACAACCAAGAGACCCAGTACTTC. Translated, it gives CASSQRRLADNQETQYF. The rearrangement links TRBV4-3 to TRBJ2-5; 9 bases match TRBD2. With V trimmed by 2 bases and J by 0 bases, 7 bases remained unmatched. This CDR3 contains 17 residues. CDR1 and CDR2 (germline): LGHNA, YSLEER.

There are a few counts of this clone. The chain has TRBV28 and TRBJ1-1, with no clear D. CDR3 length: 14 amino acids. Per germline, CDR1 MDHEN and CDR2 SYDVKM. Trimming took off 7 bases at V and 11 bases at J, with 23 bases between the two ends. In DNA, the CDR3 is TGTGCCAGCAAACCCACCGGGAGGGAGGAATGGGCTTTCTTT. Translated, it gives CASKPTGREEWAFF.

In this sample, this clone turned up a few times. The CDR3 DNA is TGTGCCAGCAGCTGGAAGGGAGGTGGGAATTCACCCCTCCACTTT. Its protein product is CASSWKGGGNSPLHF. This chain links TRBV6-5 with TRBJ1-6, with D unresolved. Trimming removed 6 bases at V and 7 bases at J, with 16 bases between. Per germline, CDR1 MNHEY and CDR2 SVGAGI. There are 15 residues in the CDR3.

The gene calls are TRBV28 and TRBJ2-5; 10 bases fit TRBD2. The DNA end lines up better with TRBJ2-7; the J call may be wrong. Germline V lookup: CDR1 MDHEN, CDR2 SYDVKM. The CDR3 is 16 residues long. The CDR3: CASSLGTGLATYEQYF. In DNA, the CDR3 is TGTGCCAGCAGCTTGGGTACGGGACTAGCGACCTACGAGCAGTACTTC.

The rearrangement joins TRBV27 to TRBJ1-1; TRBD1 matches at 8 bases. The CDR3 length is 12 residues. V lost 4 bases to trimming and J lost 7 bases; unmatched junction nucleotides: 2. The V gene's germline CDR1 is MNHEY and CDR2 SMNVEV (reference sequence). The CDR3 coding sequence is TGTGCCAGCAGTTCAGGGGGCCTTGAAGCTTTCTTT. Protein product: CASSSGGLEAFF.

V usage is TRBV27 and J usage is TRBJ1-1; D call uncertain. Per germline, CDR1 MNHEY and CDR2 SMNVEV (reference sequence). With 1 base removed from V and 6 bases from J, the gap between germline ends came to 9 bases. The CDR3 covers 13 residues. The DNA for the CDR3 is TGTGCCAGCAGTTTATACCTAGGCTCTGAAGCTTTCTTT. Translated: CASSLYLGSEAFF.

The gene calls are TRBV4-1 and TRBJ1-5; no clear D gene. V lost 0 bases and J lost 1, with 7 bases in between. Germline CDR1 is MGHRA and CDR2 is YSYEKL. The CDR3 has 15 amino acids. CDR3 coding DNA: TGCGCCAGCAGCCAAGATGCAGGAAGCAATCAGCCCCAGCATTTT. Translation gives CASSQDAGSNQPQHF.

The rearrangement joins TRBV27 to TRBJ2-7; D possibly corresponds to TRBD2 (7 bases). The germline V and J ends were trimmed by 6 bases and 4 bases, with 22 bases remaining between them. Germline lookup yields CDR1 MNHEY and CDR2 SMNVEV (reference sequence). The CDR3 loop spans 16 amino acids. CDR3 nucleotide sequence: TGTGCCAGCAGCACTGCCTGGGAGGGGGAACTATACGAGCAGTACTTC. Its translation: CASSTAWEGELYEQYF.

The chain combines TRBV13 with TRBJ2-3; D uncertain. Trimming shortened V by 2 bases and J by 2 bases, and 14 bases separated the two germline ends. Per germline, CDR1 PRHDT and CDR2 FYEKMQ (reference sequence). The CDR3 consists of 16 residues. DNA of the CDR3: TGTGCCAGCAGCTTAACTTCGCGACCTATCACAGATACGCAGTATTTT. This codes for CASSLTSRPITDTQYF.